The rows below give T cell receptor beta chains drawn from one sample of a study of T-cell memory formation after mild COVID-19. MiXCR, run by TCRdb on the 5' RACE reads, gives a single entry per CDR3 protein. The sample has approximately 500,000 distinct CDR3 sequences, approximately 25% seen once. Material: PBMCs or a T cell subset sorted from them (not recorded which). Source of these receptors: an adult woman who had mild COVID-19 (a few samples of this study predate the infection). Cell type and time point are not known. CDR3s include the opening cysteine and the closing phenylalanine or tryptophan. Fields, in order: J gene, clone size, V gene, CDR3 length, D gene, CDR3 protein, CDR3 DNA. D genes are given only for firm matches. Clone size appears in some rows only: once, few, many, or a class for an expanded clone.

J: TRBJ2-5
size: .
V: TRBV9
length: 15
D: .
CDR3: CASSVRAHNQETQYF
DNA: TGTGCCAGCAGCGTACGGGCGCACAACCAAGAGACCCAGTACTTC

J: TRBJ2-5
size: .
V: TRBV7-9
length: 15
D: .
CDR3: CASSLDRAERETQYF
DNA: TGTGCCAGCAGCTTAGATCGTGCAGAACGAGAGACCCAGTACTTC

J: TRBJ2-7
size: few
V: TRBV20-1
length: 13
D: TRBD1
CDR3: CSGARQGPYEQYF
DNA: TGCAGTGGCGCCAGACAGGGTCCCTACGAGCAGTACTTC

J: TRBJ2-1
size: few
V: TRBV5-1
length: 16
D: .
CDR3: CASSSAAVRGADEQFF
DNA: TGCGCCAGCAGTTCCGCTGCTGTACGGGGGGCGGATGAGCAGTTCTTC

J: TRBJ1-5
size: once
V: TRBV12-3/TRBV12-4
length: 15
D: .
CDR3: CASSREGFSNQPQHF
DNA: TGTGCCAGCAGTAGGGAGGGGTTTAGCAATCAGCCCCAGCATTTT

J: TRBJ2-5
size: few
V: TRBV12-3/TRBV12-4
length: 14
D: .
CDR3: CASSLSSPQETQYF
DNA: TGTGCCAGCAGCCTCTCTTCGCCCCAGGAGACCCAGTACTTC

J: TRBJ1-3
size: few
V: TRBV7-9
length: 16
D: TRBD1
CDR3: CASSGRDRGSGNTIYF
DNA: TGTGCCAGCAGCGGCCGGGACAGGGGTTCTGGAAACACCATATATTTT

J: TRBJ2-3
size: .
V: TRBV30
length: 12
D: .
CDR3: CAWFSVADTQYF
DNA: TGTGCCTGGTTTAGCGTCGCAGATACGCAGTATTTT

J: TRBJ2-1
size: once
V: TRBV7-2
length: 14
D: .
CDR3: CASREGSSINEQFF
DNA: TGTGCCAGCAGGGAGGGGTCTAGTATCAATGAGCAGTTCTTC

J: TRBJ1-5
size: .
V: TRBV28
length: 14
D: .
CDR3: CASSYAGDDQPQHF
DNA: TGTGCCAGCAGTTACGCGGGGGACGATCAGCCCCAGCATTTT

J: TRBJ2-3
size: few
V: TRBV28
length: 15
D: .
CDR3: CASSFLAPRRDTQYF
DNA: TGTGCCAGCAGTTTTCTAGCGCCCCGACGGGATACGCAGTATTTT

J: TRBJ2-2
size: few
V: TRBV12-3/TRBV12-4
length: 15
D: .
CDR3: CASSGYKRNTGELFF
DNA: TGTGCCAGCAGTGGATATAAGAGGAACACCGGGGAGCTGTTTTTT

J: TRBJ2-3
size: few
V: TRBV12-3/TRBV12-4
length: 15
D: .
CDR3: CASGPQGIITDTQYF
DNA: TGTGCCAGCGGACCCCAGGGTATTATCACAGATACGCAGTATTTT

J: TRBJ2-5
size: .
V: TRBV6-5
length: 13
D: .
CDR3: CASTRGEQETQYF
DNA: TGTGCCAGCACCCGAGGGGAGCAAGAGACCCAGTACTTC

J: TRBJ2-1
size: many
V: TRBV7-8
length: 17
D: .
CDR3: CASSGPGRPSSYNEQFF
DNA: TGTGCCAGCAGCGGGCCGGGACGCCCGAGCTCCTACAATGAGCAGTTCTTC

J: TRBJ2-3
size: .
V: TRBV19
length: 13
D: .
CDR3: CASSIDQGDTQYF
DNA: TGTGCCAGTAGTATAGACCAGGGGGATACGCAGTATTTT

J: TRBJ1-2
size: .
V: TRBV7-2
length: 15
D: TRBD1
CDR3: CASSFGVGGGYGYTF
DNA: TGTGCCAGCAGCTTCGGGGTAGGGGGCGGCTATGGCTACACCTTC